These 5 T cell receptor beta chains were all obtained from the same sample, sequenced in a study of pediatric ulcerative colitis. Assay: immunoSEQ multiplex PCR; the TCRdb copy retains only in-frame clones and omits some. In the table there are roughly 16,000 clones, about 74% of which are singletons. One to two pinch biopsies were taken from the rectum during colonoscopy. Sequenced: gut tissue. The source is a girl aged 5-17 years with moderate ulcerative colitis.

This sequence joins TRBV18 and TRBJ2-3; D perhaps matches TRBD2 (5 bases). Between the trimmed V and J ends, which lost 3 bases and 3 bases, there was a span of 10 bases. Germline CDR1 KGHSH, CDR2 LQKENI. CDR3 length equals 14 residues. Here the CDR3 reads CASSPSTITDTQYF. CDR3 DNA: TGTGCCAGCTCACCCTCGACTATTACAGATACGCAGTATTTT.

The chain carries TRBV5-1 and TRBJ1-3; a weak D match, TRBD1 (6 bases). Germline CDR1 SGHRS, CDR2 YFSETQ. Trimming removed 4 bases at V and 0 bases at J, with 11 bases between. This CDR3 spans 15 amino acids. The CDR3 region is CASSVGQSSGNTIYF. The CDR3 DNA follows: TGCGCCAGCAGCGTTGGACAGTCCTCTGGAAACACCATATATTTT.

The chain carries TRBV5-4 and TRBJ2-5, with 7 bases aligning to TRBD2. J lost 7 bases, V lost 0 bases, and 3 bases had no gene match. The CDR3 length is 13 residues. Germline values: CDR1 SGHNT, CDR2 YYREEE (reference sequence). The CDR3 sequence: CASSLGGEGTQYF. The CDR3 DNA sequence: TGTGCCAGCAGCTTGGGTGGGGAGGGGACCCAGTACTTC.

The genes are TRBV11-2 and TRBJ2-7; D is possibly TRBD2 (6 bases). Trimming stripped 1 base from V and 0 bases from J, with 16 bases between. The CDR3 spans 17 residues. Germline CDR1 reads SGHAT; CDR2 reads FQNNGV. Here the CDR3 DNA reads TGTGCCAGCAGCTTAGGGAAAGGGACTTTACACTCCTACGAGCAGTACTTC. Protein sequence: CASSLGKGTLHSYEQYF.

This clone was detected only a few times. V usage is TRBV2 and J usage is TRBJ2-1; 12 nucleotides align to TRBD2. The CDR3 covers 17 residues. Germline CDR1 is SNHLY and CDR2 is FYNNEI. The V segment lost 1 base and the J segment 3 bases; nucleotides outside the gene matches: 4. In DNA, the CDR3 is TGTGCCAGCAGTGAAGGGACTAGCGGGGTCCTCTACAATGAGCAGTTCTTC. Residues: CASSEGTSGVLYNEQFF.